These 10 T cell receptor beta chains were all obtained from the same sample, sequenced in a study of blood T cell repertoires in COVID-19. Assay: immunoSEQ multiplex PCR; the TCRdb copy retains only in-frame clones and omits some. Of under 250,000 clones in the sample, over 80% were seen once. Sequencing used peripheral blood. These receptors originate from a woman aged 35 to 49 who had recovered from COVID-19.

The CDR3 protein is CASSFTEVYGYTF. CDR3 DNA: TGTGCCAGCTCATTTACAGAAGTCTATGGCTACACCTTC. The chain is built from TRBV18 and TRBJ1-2; D uncertain. The CDR3 contains 13 residues. V was clipped by 5 bases and J by 4 bases, with 11 bases between them. The germline V gene has CDR1 KGHSH and CDR2 LQKENI.

This clone was observed once. The rearrangement links TRBV18 to TRBJ1-5; 10 bases line up with TRBD1. The CDR3 is 16 residues long. Germline V gene sequence: CDR1 KGHSH, CDR2 LQKENI. Trimming at V came to 5 bases and at J to 2 bases, leaving 6 bases not matched to a gene. CDR3 bases: TGTGCCAGCTCAGCACGGACAGGGGGAGGCAATCAGCCCCAGCATTTT. Translating gives CASSARTGGGNQPQHF.

This rearrangement joins TRBV28 to TRBJ1-5; 8 bases match TRBD1. CDR1 MDHEN and CDR2 SYDVKM come from the germline V gene. With 5 bases clipped from V and 7 bases from J, the junction kept 13 bases outside the gene matches. The CDR3 loop spans 16 amino acids. The CDR3 region is CASSPRGIRGRQPQHF. The CDR3, as DNA: TGTGCCAGCAGTCCGCGCGGAATCAGGGGGCGACAGCCCCAGCATTTT.

J is TRBJ2-1 and V is TRBV3-1 (or the pseudogene TRBV3-2), with 9 bases that match TRBD1. V shed 1 base, J shed 7 bases, and the junction held 5 bases outside the gene matches. The CDR3 totals 15 residues. Germline V gene sequence: CDR1 LGHDT, CDR2 YNNKEL (reference sequence). DNA of the CDR3: TGTGCCAGCAGCCAAGGGGGGACAGGGAGGAATGAGCAGTTCTTC. Translation gives CASSQGGTGRNEQFF.

This chain uses TRBV4-1 with TRBJ1-5, with unresolved D. The CDR3 spans 14 residues. Germline CDR1 MGHRA, CDR2 YSYEKL. V was shortened by 4 bases and J by 6 bases, with 13 bases between the two germline ends. CDR3 in amino acids: CASSPDGFGQPQHF. For the CDR3, the DNA is TGCGCCAGCAGCCCCGATGGTTTCGGTCAGCCCCAGCATTTT.

The CDR3 is CASSLAHQGTGLHNEQFF. In nucleotides, the CDR3 is TGTGCCAGCAGCTTAGCCCATCAAGGGACAGGGCTTCACAATGAGCAGTTCTTC. This sequence joins TRBV7-9 and TRBJ2-1; TRBD1 matches 9 bases. Germline-derived CDR1 and CDR2 are SEHNR and FQNEAQ (reference sequence). The CDR3 contains 18 residues. V lost 0 bases to trimming and J lost 5 bases; unmatched junction nucleotides: 11.

The chain joins TRBV10-3 to TRBJ2-1; TRBD2 might be the D (7 bases). The CDR3 totals 15 residues. V lost 6 bases to trimming and J lost 6 bases, with 18 bases between them. The germline V gene has CDR1 ENHRY and CDR2 SYGVKD. The CDR3 nucleotides read TGTGCCATCAGCCGGGGGGCTAGCGAGGGCAATGAGCAGTTCTTC. Translating gives CAISRGASEGNEQFF.

A few counts support this clone. This rearrangement joins TRBV18 to TRBJ2-7; TRBD1 matches at 7 bases. CDR3 length equals 15 residues. CDR1 and CDR2 from the germline V gene are KGHSH and LQKENI. V gave up 4 bases and J gave up 0 bases; unmatched junction bases: 6. CDR3 sequence reads: CASSQGDSHSYEQYF. Written as DNA, the CDR3 is TGTGCCAGCTCACAGGGGGACAGCCACTCCTACGAGCAGTACTTC.

The J gene is TRBJ2-1, the V gene TRBV9; D is unclear. V was cut by 5 bases and J by 0 bases, with 6 bases left in between. CDR1 is SGDLS and CDR2 is YYNGEE in the germline V gene. There are 13 residues in the CDR3. CDR3 sequence reads: CASSMSSYNEQFF. Here the CDR3 DNA reads TGTGCCAGCAGTATGAGCTCCTACAATGAGCAGTTCTTC.

This clone was detected only once. The V call is TRBV18, the J call TRBJ1-3; D remains unclear. The CDR3 covers 13 residues. V dropped 3 bases and J dropped 0 bases, with 3 bases sitting between them. CDR1 is KGHSH and CDR2 is LQKENI in the germline V gene. The CDR3 region has the DNA TGTGCCAGCTCACCTAACTCTGGAAACACCATATATTTT. Amino acid sequence: CASSPNSGNTIYF.